The clone carrying this TCR beta chain showed up just a few times. Its antigen is unknown. The time point: newly diagnosed GD, antithyroid drugs for less than 3 months. PBMC RNA served as the TCR library source. CDR1 and CDR2 (germline): MNHEY, SMNVEV (reference sequence). This CDR3 contains 12 residues. Unmatched junction bases numbered 0, after V lost 6 bases and J lost 2 bases. The sample originates from a study of regulatory T cells in long-lasting Graves disease. Study-level results: TRBV28 was favored in persistent disease, as were TRBJ1-2 and TRBJ2-5.

Construction of TCR beta libraries relied on iRepertoire HTBI primers and on Arm-PCR targeting CDR3 regions. A single record per CDR3 protein comes from TCRdb applying MiXCR to the multiplex PCR reads. The sample includes more than 450,000 distinct CDR3 sequences, around 15% of them seen just once. These data were likewise used in another study, on T cells in Graves' hyperthyroidism and ophthalmopathy.

The sequences come from peripheral blood mononuclear cells (PBMCs), collected at new diagnosis, from a patient treated with antithyroid drugs. This chain joins TRBV27 and TRBJ1-2; 7 nucleotides agree with TRBD1. The receptor was isolated from a middle-aged man with Graves disease. The CDR3 region has the DNA TGTGCCAGCAGGGGACAGAACTATGGCTACACCTTC. Encoded protein: CASRGQNYGYTF.